Listed here is a single TCR beta chain. What it binds is unknown. The data are from a study of cytomegalovirus exposure and HLA in healthy donors. Study in general: Earlier results showed roughly 110 million unique TCR beta sequences derived from roughly 180 million T cells. General study points: Cytomegalovirus status was reportedly diagnosed by the classifier with high sensitivity and specificity. According to the study, 150 to 200 TCR beta chains were cytomegalovirus-associated.

PCR amplification relied on 60 Vbeta primers (plus 13 Jbeta primers). The assay was immunoSEQ multiplex PCR, and TCRdb's table has in-frame clones only and misses some. Among 300,000 or so clones listed, 84% were seen once. The receptor's source is a woman aged 40 to 50 in good health and CMV-seropositive. The sequenced material came from PBMCs.

CDR3 protein: CASSFPENTEAFF. CDR3 nucleotides: TGTGCCAGCAGTTTCCCAGAGAACACTGAAGCTTTCTTT. The chain recombines TRBV28 with TRBJ1-1, with no clear D. The CDR3 covers 13 residues. With 3 bases removed from V and 1 base from J, the gap between germline ends came to 6 bases. CDR1 is MDHEN, CDR2 SYDVKM, per germline. Full variable domain (outside the CDR3, taken from reference TRBV28 and TRBJ1-1): DVKVTQSSRYLVKRTGEKVFLECVQDMDHENMFWYRQDPGLGLRLIYFSYDVKMKEKGDIPEGYSVSREKKERFSLILESASTNQTSMYLCASSFPENTEAFFGQGTRLTVV.